One sample yielded the 9 T cell receptor beta chains listed below, sequenced in a study of blood T cell repertoires in COVID-19. The protocol was immunoSEQ multiplex PCR, while the TCRdb copy is restricted to in-frame clones and leaves out a portion. The repertoire has approximately 140,000 clones, approximately 81% of them found once; the top ten carry about 39%. The sequenced material came from peripheral blood. Source of these receptors: a human donor in a cohort sampled during active COVID-19.

This clone was seen more than once but under ten times. The gene calls are TRBV5-6 and TRBJ1-5; unclear D gene. The CDR3 is made up of 13 amino acids. Trimming removed 4 bases from V and 10 bases from J, with 15 bases in between. Looked up from germline, CDR1 is SGHDT and CDR2 is YYEEEE. The CDR3 DNA follows: TGTGCCAGCAGCCTGACACAGCATGGCCCCCAGCATTTT. Translation gives CASSLTQHGPQHF.

Only a few counts were recorded for this clone. The chain joins TRBV6-2 or TRBV6-3 to TRBJ2-7; TRBD2 matches 10 bases. Germline loops: CDR1 MNHEY, CDR2 SVGEGT. This CDR3 has 16 amino acids. With 3 bases clipped from V and 1 base from J, the junction kept 6 bases outside the gene matches. The CDR3 reads CASSYTLAGASYEQYF. In DNA, the CDR3 is TGTGCCAGCAGTTATACCCTAGCGGGGGCATCCTACGAGCAGTACTTC.

The chain uses TRBV9 and TRBJ1-4, with D perhaps TRBD1 (5 bases). Looked up from germline, CDR1 is SGDLS and CDR2 is YYNGEE. The CDR3 has 16 residues. The germline V and J ends were trimmed by 3 bases and 3 bases, with 15 bases remaining between them. CDR3 sequence (DNA): TGTGCCAGCAGCGCCCATGGGGGGTCCTCTAATGAAAAACTGTTTTTT. Translating it yields CASSAHGGSSNEKLFF. Together with reference TRBV9 and TRBJ1-4, the CDR3 gives the full variable domain: DSGVTQTPKHLITATGQRVTLRCSPRSGDLSVYWYQQSLDQGLQFLIQYYNGEERAKGNILERFSAQQFPDLHSELNLSSLELGDSALYFCASSAHGGSSNEKLFFGSGTQLSVL.

V and J are TRBV29-1 and TRBJ1-1; tentative D call: TRBD1 (6 bases). Looked up from germline, CDR1 is SQVTM and CDR2 is ANQGSEA. Trimming left V 6 bases short and J 2 bases short, with 19 bases between. This CDR3 spans 15 amino acids. In nucleotides, the CDR3 is TGCAGCGTCGAGCCCTGGGGGGGGGCAAACACTGAAGCTTTCTTT. Translation: CSVEPWGGANTEAFF.

This clone was seen a handful of times. This chain uses TRBV6-6 with TRBJ2-1; D ambiguous. The germline gives CDR1 MNHNY, CDR2 SVGAGI (reference sequence). This CDR3 spans 13 amino acids. The V end lost 2 bases, the J end lost 5 bases, and 7 bases lay between the germline ends. The CDR3 DNA reads TGTGCCAGCAGTTACCTAGAGAACAATGAGCAGTTCTTC. As protein: CASSYLENNEQFF.

The genes are TRBV7-3 and TRBJ2-2; TRBD1 matches 10 bases. The J segment lost 5 bases and the V segment lost 2 bases, leaving 2 bases of the junction unmatched. Germline V gene sequence: CDR1 SGHTA, CDR2 FQGTGA. This CDR3 is 15 amino acids long. CDR3 in DNA: TGTGCCAGCAGCTTACCGGGACAGGGGACCGGGGAGCTGTTTTTT. Translated, it gives CASSLPGQGTGELFF.

V is TRBV4-1 and J is TRBJ2-7, with TRBD1 matching over 7 bases. CDR3 length: 18 amino acids. J was trimmed by 2 bases and V by 0 bases; bases with no gene match: 13. Germline CDR1 reads MGHRA; CDR2 reads YSYEKL. The DNA of the CDR3 is TGCGCCAGCAGCCAAGACCCCATCCGGGACAGTTTTACCTACGAGCAGTACTTC. It yields the protein CASSQDPIRDSFTYEQYF.

To note about this clone: Other DNA sequences in the sample encode the same CDR3. The rearrangement links TRBV27 to TRBJ2-1, with 9 bases lining up with TRBD2. The ends lost 3 bases at V and 4 bases at J; junction bases unmatched: 4. The length of the CDR3 is 15 residues. CDR1 is MNHEY and CDR2 is SMNVEV in the germline V gene (reference sequence). The CDR3 DNA follows: TGTGCCAGCAGTTTCGGCGGGGGGGCTTACAATGAGCAGTTCTTC. This gives the protein CASSFGGGAYNEQFF.

The chain links TRBV7-3 to TRBJ1-1; 8 bases fit TRBD1. V lost 5 bases, J lost 7 bases, and 6 bases stayed unmatched. Germline CDR1 and CDR2: SGHTA and FQGTGA. The CDR3 length is 13 residues. CDR3 region: CASSPDREGEAFF. For the CDR3, the DNA is TGTGCCAGCAGCCCGGACAGGGAGGGTGAAGCTTTCTTT.